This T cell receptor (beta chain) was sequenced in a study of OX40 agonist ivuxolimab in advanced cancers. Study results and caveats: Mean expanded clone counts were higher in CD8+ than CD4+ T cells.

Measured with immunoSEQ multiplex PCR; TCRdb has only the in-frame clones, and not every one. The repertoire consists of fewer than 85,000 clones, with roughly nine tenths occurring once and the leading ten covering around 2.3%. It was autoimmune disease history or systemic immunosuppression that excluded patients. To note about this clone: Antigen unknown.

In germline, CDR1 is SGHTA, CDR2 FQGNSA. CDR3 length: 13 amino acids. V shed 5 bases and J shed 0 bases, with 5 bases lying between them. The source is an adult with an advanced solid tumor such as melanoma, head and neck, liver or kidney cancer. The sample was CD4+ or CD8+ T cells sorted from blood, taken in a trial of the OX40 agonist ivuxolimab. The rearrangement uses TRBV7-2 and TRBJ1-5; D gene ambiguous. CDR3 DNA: TGTGCCAGCAGCCTTAATAGCAATCAGCCCCAGCATTTT. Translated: CASSLNSNQPQHF.